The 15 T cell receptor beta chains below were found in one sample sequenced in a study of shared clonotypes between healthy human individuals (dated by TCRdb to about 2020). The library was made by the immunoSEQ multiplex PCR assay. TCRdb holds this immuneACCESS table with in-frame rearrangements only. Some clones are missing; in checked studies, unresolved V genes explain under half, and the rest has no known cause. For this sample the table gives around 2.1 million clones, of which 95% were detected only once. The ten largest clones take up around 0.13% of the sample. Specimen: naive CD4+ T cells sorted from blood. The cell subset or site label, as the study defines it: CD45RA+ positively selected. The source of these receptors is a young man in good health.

The CDR3 protein is CASSLVTGVAGGQETQYF. In DNA form, the CDR3 reads TGTGCCAGCAGCTTAGTCACGGGCGTGGCAGGGGGACAAGAGACCCAGTACTTC. The chain carries TRBV7-2 and TRBJ2-5, with 7 bases fitting TRBD1. The CDR3 sequence is 18 residues long. The germline V gene has CDR1 SGHTA and CDR2 FQGNSA. V lost 1 base, J lost 2 bases, and 13 bases stayed unmatched.

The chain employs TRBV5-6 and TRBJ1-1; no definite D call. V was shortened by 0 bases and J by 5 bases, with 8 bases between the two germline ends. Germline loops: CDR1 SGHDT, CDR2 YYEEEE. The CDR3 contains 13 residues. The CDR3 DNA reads TGTGCCAGCAGCTTGGGGACCGGTACTGAAGCTTTCTTT. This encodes CASSLGTGTEAFF.

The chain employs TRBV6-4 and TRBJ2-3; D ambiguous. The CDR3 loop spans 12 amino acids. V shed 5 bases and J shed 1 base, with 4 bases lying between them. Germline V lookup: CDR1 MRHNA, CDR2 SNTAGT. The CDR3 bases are TGTGCCAGCAGTCAGGGCACAGATACGCAGTATTTT. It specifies CASSQGTDTQYF.

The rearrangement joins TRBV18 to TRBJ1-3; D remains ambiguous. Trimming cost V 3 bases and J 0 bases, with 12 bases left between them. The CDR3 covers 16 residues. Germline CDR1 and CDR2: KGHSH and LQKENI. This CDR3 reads CASSPSDAGSGNTIYF. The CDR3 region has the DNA TGTGCCAGCTCACCTTCCGACGCTGGCTCTGGAAACACCATATATTTT.

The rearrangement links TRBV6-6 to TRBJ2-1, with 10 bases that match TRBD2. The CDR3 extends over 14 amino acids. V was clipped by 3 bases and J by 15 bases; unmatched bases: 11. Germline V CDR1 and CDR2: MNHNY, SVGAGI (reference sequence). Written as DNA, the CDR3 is TGTGCCAGCAGTTATGGGTCTAGCGGGGGTCAGGGGTTCTTC. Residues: CASSYGSSGGQGFF.

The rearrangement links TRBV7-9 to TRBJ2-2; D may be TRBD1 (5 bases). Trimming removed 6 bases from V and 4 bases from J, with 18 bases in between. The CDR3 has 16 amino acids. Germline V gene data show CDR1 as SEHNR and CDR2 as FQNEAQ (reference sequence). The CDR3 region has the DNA TGTGCCAGCAGTTCACAGGTGAACCCTTTCACCGGGGAGCTGTTTTTT. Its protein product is CASSSQVNPFTGELFF.

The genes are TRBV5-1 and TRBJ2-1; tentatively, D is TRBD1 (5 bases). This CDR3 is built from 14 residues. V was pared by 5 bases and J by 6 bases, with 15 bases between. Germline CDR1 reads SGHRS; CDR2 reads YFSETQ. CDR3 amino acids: CASSPDRLGNEQFF. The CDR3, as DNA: TGCGCCAGCAGTCCCGACAGACTCGGCAATGAGCAGTTCTTC.

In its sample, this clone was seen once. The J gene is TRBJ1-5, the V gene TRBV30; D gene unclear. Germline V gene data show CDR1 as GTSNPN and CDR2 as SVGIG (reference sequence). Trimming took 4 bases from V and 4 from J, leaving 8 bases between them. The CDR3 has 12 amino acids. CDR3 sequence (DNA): TGTGCCTGGAATGGCAGAAATCAGCCCCAGCATTTT. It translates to CAWNGRNQPQHF.

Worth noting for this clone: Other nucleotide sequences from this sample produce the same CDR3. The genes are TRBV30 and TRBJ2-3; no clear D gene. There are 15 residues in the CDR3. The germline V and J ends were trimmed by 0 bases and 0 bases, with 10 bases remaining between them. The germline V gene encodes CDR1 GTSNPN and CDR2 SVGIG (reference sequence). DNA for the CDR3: TGTGCCTGGAGTGTTAGTTATTTGAGCACAGATACGCAGTATTTT. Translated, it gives CAWSVSYLSTDTQYF.

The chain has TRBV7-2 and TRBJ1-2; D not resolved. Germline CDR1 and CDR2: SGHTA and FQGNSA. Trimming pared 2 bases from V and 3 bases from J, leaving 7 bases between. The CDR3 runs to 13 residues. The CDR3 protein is CASSLYGDYGYTF. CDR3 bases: TGTGCCAGCAGCTTATATGGGGACTATGGCTACACCTTC.

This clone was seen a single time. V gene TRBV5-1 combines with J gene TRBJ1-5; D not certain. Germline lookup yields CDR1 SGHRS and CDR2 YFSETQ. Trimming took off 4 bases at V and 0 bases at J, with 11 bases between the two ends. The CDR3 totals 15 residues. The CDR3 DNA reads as TGCGCCAGCAGCCCCGAAGGCGATAGCAATCAGCCCCAGCATTTT. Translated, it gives CASSPEGDSNQPQHF.

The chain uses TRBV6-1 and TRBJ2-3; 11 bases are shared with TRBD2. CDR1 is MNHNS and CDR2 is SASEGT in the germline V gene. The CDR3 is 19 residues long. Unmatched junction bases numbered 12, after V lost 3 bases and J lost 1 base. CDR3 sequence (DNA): TGTGCCAGCAGTGAGCGGTTGGTGGCTAGCGGGGGGCGCACAGATACGCAGTATTTT. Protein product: CASSERLVASGGRTDTQYF.

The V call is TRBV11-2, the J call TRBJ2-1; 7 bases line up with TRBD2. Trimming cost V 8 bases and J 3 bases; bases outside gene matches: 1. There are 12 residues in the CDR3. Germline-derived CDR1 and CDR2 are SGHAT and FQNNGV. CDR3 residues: CASGRDYNEQFF. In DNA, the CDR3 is TGTGCCAGCGGGAGGGACTACAATGAGCAGTTCTTC.

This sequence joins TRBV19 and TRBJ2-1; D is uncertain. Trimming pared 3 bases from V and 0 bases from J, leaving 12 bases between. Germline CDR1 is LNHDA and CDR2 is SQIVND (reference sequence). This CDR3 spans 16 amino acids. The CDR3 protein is CASSMTPWSSYNEQFF. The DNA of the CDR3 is TGTGCCAGTAGTATGACGCCCTGGAGCTCCTACAATGAGCAGTTCTTC. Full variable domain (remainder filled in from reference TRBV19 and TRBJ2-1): DGGITQSPKYLFRKEGQNVTLSCEQNLNHDAMYWYRQDPGQGLRLIYYSQIVNDFQKGDIAEGYSVSREKKESFPLTVTSAQKNPTAFYLCASSMTPWSSYNEQFFGPGTRLTVL.

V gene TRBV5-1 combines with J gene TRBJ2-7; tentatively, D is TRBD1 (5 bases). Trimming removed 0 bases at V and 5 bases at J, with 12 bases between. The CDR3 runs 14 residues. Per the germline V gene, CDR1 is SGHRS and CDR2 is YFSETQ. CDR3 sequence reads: CASSLEGFKHEQYF. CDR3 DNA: TGCGCCAGCAGCTTGGAGGGGTTTAAACACGAGCAGTACTTC. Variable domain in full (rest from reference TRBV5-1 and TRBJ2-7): KAGVTQTPRYLIKTRGQQVTLSCSPISGHRSVSWYQQTPGQGLQFLFEYFSETQRNKGNFPGRFSGRQFSNSRSEMNVSTLELGDSALYLCASSLEGFKHEQYFGPGTRLTVT.